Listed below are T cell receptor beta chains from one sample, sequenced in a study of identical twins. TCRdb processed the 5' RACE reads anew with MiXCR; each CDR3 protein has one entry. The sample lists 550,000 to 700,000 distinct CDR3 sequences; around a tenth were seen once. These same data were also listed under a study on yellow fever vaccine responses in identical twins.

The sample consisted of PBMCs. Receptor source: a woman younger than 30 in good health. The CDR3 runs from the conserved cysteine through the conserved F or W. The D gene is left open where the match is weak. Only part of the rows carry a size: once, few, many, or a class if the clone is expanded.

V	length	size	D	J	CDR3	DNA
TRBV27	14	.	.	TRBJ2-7	CASAKSGPAYEQYF	TGTGCCAGCGCCAAGAGCGGGCCTGCCTACGAGCAGTACTTC
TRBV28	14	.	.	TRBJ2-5	CASSSPGGAETQYF	TGTGCCAGCAGTTCCCCGGGGGGCGCCGAGACCCAGTACTTC
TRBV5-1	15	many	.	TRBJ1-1	CASSLVATANTEAFF	TGCGCCAGCAGCTTGGTAGCGACAGCGAACACTGAAGCTTTCTTT
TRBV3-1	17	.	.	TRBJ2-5	CASSLGQHLRAEETQYF	TGTGCCAGCAGCCTTGGACAACATCTCCGGGCCGAAGAGACCCAGTACTTC
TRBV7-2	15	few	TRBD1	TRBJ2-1	CASSLAPGGFNEQFF	TGTGCCAGCAGCTTAGCGCCAGGGGGCTTTAATGAGCAGTTCTTC
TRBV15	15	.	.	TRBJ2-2	CATSRQVTRTGELFF	TGTGCCACCAGCAGACAAGTAACGAGAACCGGGGAGCTGTTTTTT
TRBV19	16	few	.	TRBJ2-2	CASSIPWGSNTGELFF	TGTGCCAGTAGTATTCCATGGGGATCGAACACCGGGGAGCTGTTTTTT
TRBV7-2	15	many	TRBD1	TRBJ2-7	CASSFTGTGVGEQYF	TGTGCCAGCAGCTTTACCGGGACAGGGGTAGGCGAGCAGTACTTC
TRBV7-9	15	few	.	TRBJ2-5	CASSLLSTEQETQYF	TGTGCCAGCAGCTTACTATCCACGGAACAAGAGACCCAGTACTTC
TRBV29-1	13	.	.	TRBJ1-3	CSARDGSGNTIYF	TGCAGCGCCAGGGACGGCTCTGGAAACACCATATATTTT
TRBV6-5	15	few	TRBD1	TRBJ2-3	CASSYSGQLPHTQYF	TGTGCCAGCAGTTATTCGGGACAGCTTCCTCATACGCAGTATTTT
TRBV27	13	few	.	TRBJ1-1	CATQDSMNTEAFF	TGTGCCACCCAGGACAGTATGAACACTGAAGCTTTCTTT
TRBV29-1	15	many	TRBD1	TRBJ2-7	CSVEVRGTGPYEQYF	TGCAGCGTTGAAGTGCGCGGGACAGGGCCCTACGAGCAGTACTTC
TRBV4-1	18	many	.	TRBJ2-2	CASSQGLGSGGTSGELFF	TGCGCCAGCAGCCAAGGACTCGGTAGCGGAGGAACCTCCGGGGAGCTGTTTTTT
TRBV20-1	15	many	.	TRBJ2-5	CSAITVTEYQETQYF	TGCAGTGCTATCACAGTGACCGAGTACCAAGAGACCCAGTACTTC
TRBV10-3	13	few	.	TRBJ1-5	CAINGIGGQPQHF	TGTGCCATCAATGGAATAGGGGGACAGCCCCAGCATTTT
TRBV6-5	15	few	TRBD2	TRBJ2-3	CASSYARGGPDTQYF	TGTGCCAGCAGTTACGCCCGGGGGGGGCCGGATACGCAGTATTTT
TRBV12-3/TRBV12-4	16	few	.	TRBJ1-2	CASSSPTVYTNYGYTF	TGTGCCAGCAGTTCGCCGACAGTTTACACTAACTATGGCTACACCTTC
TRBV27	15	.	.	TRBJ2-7	CASSLVGGSIYEQYF	TGTGCCAGCAGTTTAGTGGGGGGTTCGATCTACGAGCAGTACTTC
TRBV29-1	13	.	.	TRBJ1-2	CSVDSRQGYGYTF	TGCAGCGTTGACTCCAGGCAAGGGTATGGCTACACCTTC
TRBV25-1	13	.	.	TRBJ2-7	CASSEFPGYEQYF	TGTGCCAGCAGTGAATTCCCAGGCTACGAGCAGTACTTC
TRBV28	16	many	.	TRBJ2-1	CASSYLRHGLYNEQFF	TGTGCCAGCAGTTATCTAAGGCACGGGCTCTACAATGAGCAGTTCTTC
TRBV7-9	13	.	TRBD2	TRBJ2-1	CASSLTSINEQFF	TGTGCCAGCAGCTTGACTAGCATCAATGAGCAGTTCTTC